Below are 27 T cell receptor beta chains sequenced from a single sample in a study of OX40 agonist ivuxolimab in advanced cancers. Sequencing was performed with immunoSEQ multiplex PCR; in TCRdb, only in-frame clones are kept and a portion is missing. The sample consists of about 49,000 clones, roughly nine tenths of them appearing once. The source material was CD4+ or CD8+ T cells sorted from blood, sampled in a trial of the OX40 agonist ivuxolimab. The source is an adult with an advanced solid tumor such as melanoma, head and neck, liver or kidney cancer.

The CDR3: CASSPAHNSPLHF. CDR3 DNA: TGTGCCAGCAGCCCGGCTCATAATTCACCCCTCCACTTT. V and J are TRBV6-5 and TRBJ1-6; D gene ambiguous. Germline V lookup: CDR1 MNHEY, CDR2 SVGAGI. Deletions cut 6 bases from V and 5 bases from J, with 8 bases between. This CDR3 has 13 residues.

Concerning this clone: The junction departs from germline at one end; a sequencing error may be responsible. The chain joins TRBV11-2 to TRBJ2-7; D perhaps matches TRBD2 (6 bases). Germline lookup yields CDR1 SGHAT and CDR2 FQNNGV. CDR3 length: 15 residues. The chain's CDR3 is CASSLGRGPLYDQYF. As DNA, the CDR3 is TGTGCCAGCAGCTTAGGGCGGGGACCGCTATACGACCAGTACTTC.

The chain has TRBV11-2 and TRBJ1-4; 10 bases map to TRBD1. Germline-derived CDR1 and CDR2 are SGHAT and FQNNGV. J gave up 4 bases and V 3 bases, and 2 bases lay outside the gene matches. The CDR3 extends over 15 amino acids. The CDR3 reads CASSFGQGGNEKLFF. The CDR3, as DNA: TGTGCCAGCAGCTTTGGACAGGGGGGTAATGAAAAACTGTTTTTT.

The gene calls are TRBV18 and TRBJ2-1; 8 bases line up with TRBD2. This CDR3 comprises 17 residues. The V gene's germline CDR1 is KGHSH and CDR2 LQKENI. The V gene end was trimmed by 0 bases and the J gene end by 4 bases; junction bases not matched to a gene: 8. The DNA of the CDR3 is TGTGCCAGCTCACCACCCCGCACTAGCGGAAAATACAATGAGCAGTTCTTC. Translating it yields CASSPPRTSGKYNEQFF.

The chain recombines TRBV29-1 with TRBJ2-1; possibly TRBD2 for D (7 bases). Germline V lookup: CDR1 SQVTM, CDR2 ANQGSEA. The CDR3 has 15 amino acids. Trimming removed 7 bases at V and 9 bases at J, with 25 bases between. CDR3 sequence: CSGVVGGPFSGEQFF. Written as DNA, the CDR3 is TGCAGCGGGGTAGTCGGGGGGCCTTTCTCGGGTGAGCAGTTCTTC.

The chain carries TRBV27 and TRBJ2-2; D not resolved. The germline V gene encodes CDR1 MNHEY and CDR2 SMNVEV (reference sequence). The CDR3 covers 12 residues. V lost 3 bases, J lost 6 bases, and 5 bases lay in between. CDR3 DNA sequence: TGTGCCAGCAGTTTTGCGTCCGGGGAGCTGTTTTTT. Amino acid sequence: CASSFASGELFF.

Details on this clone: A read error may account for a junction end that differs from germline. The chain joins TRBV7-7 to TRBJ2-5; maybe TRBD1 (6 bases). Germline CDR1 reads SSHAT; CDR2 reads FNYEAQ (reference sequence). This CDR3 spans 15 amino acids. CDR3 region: CASSLGGDRSETQYF. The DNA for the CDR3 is TGTGCTAGCAGCTTAGGAGGTGACAGGTCCGAGACCCAGTACTTC.

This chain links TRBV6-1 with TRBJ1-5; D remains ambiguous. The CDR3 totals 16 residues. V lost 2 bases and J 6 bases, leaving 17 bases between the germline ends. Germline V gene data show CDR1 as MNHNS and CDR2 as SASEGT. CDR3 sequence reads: CASSESWPLIFQPQHF. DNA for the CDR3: TGTGCCAGCAGTGAAAGTTGGCCCCTTATTTTTCAGCCCCAGCATTTT.

CDR3 sequence: CASSVVPTGPSSDTQYF. CDR3 sequence (DNA): TGTGCCAGCAGCGTAGTACCGACCGGGCCCTCCTCTGATACGCAGTATTTT. The genes are TRBV9 and TRBJ2-3; D gene uncertain. Per germline, CDR1 SGDLS and CDR2 YYNGEE. This CDR3 contains 17 residues. Trimming shortened V by 0 bases and J by 6 bases, and 20 bases separated the two germline ends. Full variable domain (outside the CDR3, taken from reference TRBV9 and TRBJ2-3): DSGVTQTPKHLITATGQRVTLRCSPRSGDLSVYWYQQSLDQGLQFLIQYYNGEERAKGNILERFSAQQFPDLHSELNLSSLELGDSALYFCASSVVPTGPSSDTQYFGPGTRLTVL.

The DNA for the CDR3 is TGTGCCAGCAGCCCTGGCGAACAGGGGGCACTAGGAGCTTTCTTT. It encodes CASSPGEQGALGAFF. The chain has TRBV9 and TRBJ1-1; 9 nucleotides align to TRBD1. The V and J ends lost 4 bases and 10 bases, in that order; junction bases with no gene match: 14. CDR1 SGDLS and CDR2 YYNGEE come from the germline V gene. This CDR3 is 15 amino acids long.

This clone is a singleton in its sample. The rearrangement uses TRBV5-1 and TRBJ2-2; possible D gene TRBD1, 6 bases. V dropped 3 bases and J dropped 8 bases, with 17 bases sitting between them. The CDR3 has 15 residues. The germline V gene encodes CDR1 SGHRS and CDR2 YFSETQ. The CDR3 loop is CASSWDILGIGELFF. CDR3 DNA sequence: TGCGCCAGCAGCTGGGACATTTTAGGTATTGGGGAGCTGTTTTTT.

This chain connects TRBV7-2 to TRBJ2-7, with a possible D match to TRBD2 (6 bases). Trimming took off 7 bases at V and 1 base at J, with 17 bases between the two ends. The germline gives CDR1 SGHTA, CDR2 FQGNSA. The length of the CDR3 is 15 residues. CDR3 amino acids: CASTLGGSGSYEQYF. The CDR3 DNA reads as TGTGCCAGCACCCTCGGGGGTAGCGGATCCTACGAGCAGTACTTC. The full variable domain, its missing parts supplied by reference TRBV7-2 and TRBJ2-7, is GAGVSQSPSNKVTEKGKDVELRCDPISGHTALYWYRQSLGQGLEFLIYFQGNSAPDKSGLPSDRFSAERTGGSVSTLTIQRTQQEDSAVYLCASTLGGSGSYEQYFGPGTRLTVT.

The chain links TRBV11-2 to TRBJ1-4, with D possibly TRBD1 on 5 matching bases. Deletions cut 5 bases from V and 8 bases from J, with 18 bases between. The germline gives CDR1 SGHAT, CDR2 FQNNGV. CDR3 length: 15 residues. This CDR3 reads CASSLVAGVGEKLFF. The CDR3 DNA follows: TGTGCCAGCAGCCTCGTGGCGGGGGTTGGCGAAAAACTGTTTTTT.

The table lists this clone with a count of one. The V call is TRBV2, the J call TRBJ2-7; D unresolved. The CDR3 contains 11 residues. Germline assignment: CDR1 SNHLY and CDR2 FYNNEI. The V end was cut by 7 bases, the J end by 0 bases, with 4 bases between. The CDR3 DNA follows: TGTGCCAGCACAGGCTCCTACGAGCAGTACTTC. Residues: CASTGSYEQYF.

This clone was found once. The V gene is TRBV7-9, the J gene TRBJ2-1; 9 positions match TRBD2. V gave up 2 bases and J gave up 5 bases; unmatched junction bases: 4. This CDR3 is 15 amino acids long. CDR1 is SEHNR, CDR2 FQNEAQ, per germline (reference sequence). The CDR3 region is CASSLTTSGHNEQFF. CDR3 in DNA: TGTGCCAGCAGCTTAACGACTAGCGGCCACAATGAGCAGTTCTTC.

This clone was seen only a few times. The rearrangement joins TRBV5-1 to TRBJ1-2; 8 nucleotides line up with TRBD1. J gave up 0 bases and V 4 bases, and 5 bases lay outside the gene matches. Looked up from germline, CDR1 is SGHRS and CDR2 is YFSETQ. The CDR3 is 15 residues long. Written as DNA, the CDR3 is TGCGCCAGCAGCGTAGAGACAGGGGCTAACTATGGCTACACCTTC. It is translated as CASSVETGANYGYTF. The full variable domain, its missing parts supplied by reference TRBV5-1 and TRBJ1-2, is KAGVTQTPRYLIKTRGQQVTLSCSPISGHRSVSWYQQTPGQGLQFLFEYFSETQRNKGNFPGRFSGRQFSNSRSEMNVSTLELGDSALYLCASSVETGANYGYTFGSGTRLTVV.

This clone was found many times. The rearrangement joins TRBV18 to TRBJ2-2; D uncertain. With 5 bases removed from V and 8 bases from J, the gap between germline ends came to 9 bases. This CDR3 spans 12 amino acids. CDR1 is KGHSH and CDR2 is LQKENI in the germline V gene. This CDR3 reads CASSATQGELFF. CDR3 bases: TGTGCCAGCTCAGCGACACAGGGGGAGCTGTTTTTT. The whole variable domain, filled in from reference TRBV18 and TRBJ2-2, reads NAGVMQNPRHLVRRRGQEARLRCSPMKGHSHVYWYRQLPEEGLKFMVYLQKENIIDESGMPKERFSAEFPKEGPSILRIQQVVRGDSAAYFCASSATQGELFFGEGSRLTVL.

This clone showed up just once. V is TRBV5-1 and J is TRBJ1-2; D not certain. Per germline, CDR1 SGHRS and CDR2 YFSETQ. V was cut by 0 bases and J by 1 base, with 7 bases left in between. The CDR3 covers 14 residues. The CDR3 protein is CASSLDVYNYGYTF. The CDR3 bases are TGCGCCAGCAGCTTGGACGTATATAACTATGGCTACACCTTC.

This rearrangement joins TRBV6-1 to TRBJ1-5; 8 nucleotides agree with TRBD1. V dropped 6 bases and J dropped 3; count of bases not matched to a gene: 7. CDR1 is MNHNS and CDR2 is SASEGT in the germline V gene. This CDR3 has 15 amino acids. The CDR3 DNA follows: TGTGCCAGCAGCATGACAGGGGCCCACAATCAGCCCCAGCATTTT. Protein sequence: CASSMTGAHNQPQHF.

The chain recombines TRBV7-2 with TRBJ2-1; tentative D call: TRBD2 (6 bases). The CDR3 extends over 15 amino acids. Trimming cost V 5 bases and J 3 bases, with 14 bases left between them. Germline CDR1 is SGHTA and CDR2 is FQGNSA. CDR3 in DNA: TGTGCCAGCAGCCAGGCCGGGACTGGCTACAATGAGCAGTTCTTC. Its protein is CASSQAGTGYNEQFF.

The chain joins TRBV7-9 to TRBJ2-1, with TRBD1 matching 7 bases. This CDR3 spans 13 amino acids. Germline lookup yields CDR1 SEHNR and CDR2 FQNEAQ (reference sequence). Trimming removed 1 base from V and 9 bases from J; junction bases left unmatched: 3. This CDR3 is CASSLGRDSEQFF. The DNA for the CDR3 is TGTGCCAGCAGCTTAGGCAGGGACAGTGAGCAGTTCTTC.

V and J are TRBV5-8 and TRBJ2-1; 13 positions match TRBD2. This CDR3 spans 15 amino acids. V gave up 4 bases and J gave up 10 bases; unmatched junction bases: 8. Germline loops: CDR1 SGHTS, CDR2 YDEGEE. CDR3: CASSPGLAGDYEQFF. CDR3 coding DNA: TGTGCCAGCAGCCCTGGACTAGCGGGAGATTACGAGCAGTTCTTC.

The CDR3 loop reads CASSPAGGANYGYTF. CDR3 bases: TGTGCCAGTAGTCCGGCCGGGGGGGCAAACTATGGCTACACCTTC. The rearrangement links TRBV19 to TRBJ1-2; a weak D match, TRBD1 (6 bases). The CDR3 spans 15 residues. Germline CDR1 is LNHDA and CDR2 is SQIVND (reference sequence). With 5 bases removed from V and 2 bases from J, the gap between germline ends came to 15 bases. Complete variable domain (other parts from reference TRBV19 and TRBJ1-2): DGGITQSPKYLFRKEGQNVTLSCEQNLNHDAMYWYRQDPGQGLRLIYYSQIVNDFQKGDIAEGYSVSREKKESFPLTVTSAQKNPTAFYLCASSPAGGANYGYTFGSGTRLTVV.

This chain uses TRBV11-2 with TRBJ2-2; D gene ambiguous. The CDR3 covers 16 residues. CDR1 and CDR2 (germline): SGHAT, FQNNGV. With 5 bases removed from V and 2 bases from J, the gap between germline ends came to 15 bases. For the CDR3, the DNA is TGTGCCAGCAGCGTCCGAGCAGCAAGCAACACCGGGGAGCTGTTTTTT. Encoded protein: CASSVRAASNTGELFF.

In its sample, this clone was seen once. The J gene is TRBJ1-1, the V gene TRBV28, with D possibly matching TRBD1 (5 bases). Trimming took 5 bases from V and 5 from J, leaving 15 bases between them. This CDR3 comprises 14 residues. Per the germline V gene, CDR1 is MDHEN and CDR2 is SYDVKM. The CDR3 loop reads CASSPKGAYTEAFF. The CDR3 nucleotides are TGTGCCAGCAGTCCGAAAGGGGCCTATACTGAAGCTTTCTTT.

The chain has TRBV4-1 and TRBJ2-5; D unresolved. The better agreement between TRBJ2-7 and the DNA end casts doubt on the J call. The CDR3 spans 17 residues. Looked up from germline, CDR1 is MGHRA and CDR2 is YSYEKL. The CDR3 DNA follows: TGCGCCAGCAGCCCCAAAATTACACCCGAACTAACCTACGAGCAGTACTTC. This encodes CASSPKITPELTYEQYF.

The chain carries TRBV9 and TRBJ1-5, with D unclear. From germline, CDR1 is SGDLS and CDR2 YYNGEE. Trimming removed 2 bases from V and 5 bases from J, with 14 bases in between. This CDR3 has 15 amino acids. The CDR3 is CASSVEYGNDQPQHF. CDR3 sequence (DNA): TGTGCCAGCAGCGTTGAATACGGAAACGATCAGCCCCAGCATTTT.